Here is one TCR beta chain with its context. The sample is drawn from a study of blood T cell repertoires in COVID-19. Study information: T cells, B-cell-depleted T cells, or PBMCs supplied cDNA or gDNA.

V was trimmed by 5 bases and J by 6 bases, leaving 14 bases between them. The CDR3 length is 13 residues. Germline loops: CDR1 LNHDA, CDR2 SQIVND (reference sequence). The repertoire was sequenced with immunoSEQ multiplex PCR; TCRdb's copy has only in-frame clones and lacks some. This table has roughly 370,000 clones, roughly 89% appearing once. Sequenced: PBMCs or T cells enriched from blood (not recorded which). The sequence derives from a woman aged 50 to 65 who had recovered from COVID-19. V is TRBV19 and J is TRBJ2-7; tentative D call: TRBD2 (5 bases). The CDR3, as DNA: TGTGCCAGTAGTCTTACGAGGGAACGCGAGCAGTACTTC. Protein sequence: CASSLTREREQYF.